Following are 7 T cell receptor beta chains from one sample sequenced in a study of shared clonotypes between healthy human individuals. Here immunoSEQ multiplex PCR was the method, and the copy in TCRdb shows in-frame clones only, minus some. Of roughly 2 million clones in the sample, approximately 94% were seen once. Sample: naive CD4+ T cells sorted from blood. Specified subset: CD45RA+ positively selected. These receptors were obtained from a man between 18 and 29 years old in good health.

The chain recombines TRBV12-5 with TRBJ2-3, with TRBD1 matching 7 bases. With 4 bases clipped from V and 3 bases from J, the junction kept 10 bases outside the gene matches. CDR3 length equals 16 residues. The germline CDR1 and CDR2 sequences are LGHNT and FRNRAP. The CDR3 DNA reads TGTGCTAGTGGTTCTGGTTATAGGGGGCGAACAGATACGCAGTATTTT. Translation gives CASGSGYRGRTDTQYF. Using reference TRBV12-5 and TRBJ2-3 for the parts outside the CDR3, the full variable domain is DARVTQTPRHKVTEMGQEVTMRCQPILGHNTVFWYRQTMMQGLELLAYFRNRAPLDDSGMPKDRFSAEMPDATLATLKIQPSEPRDSAVYFCASGSGYRGRTDTQYFGPGTRLTVL.

The chain joins TRBV5-1 to TRBJ2-7, with TRBD1 identical over 8 bases. Germline V gene sequence: CDR1 SGHRS, CDR2 YFSETQ. V shed 0 bases, J shed 4 bases, and the junction held 6 bases outside the gene matches. The CDR3 sequence is 15 residues long. In DNA, the CDR3 is TGCGCCAGCAGCTTGGGGACAGGGTCGTGGTACGAGCAGTACTTC. It encodes CASSLGTGSWYEQYF.

The chain employs TRBV4-1 and TRBJ1-1; D is unresolved. The V gene's germline CDR1 is MGHRA and CDR2 YSYEKL. CDR3 length equals 14 residues. The V end was cut by 4 bases, the J end by 6 bases, with 15 bases between. CDR3 amino acids: CASSPQVGQPEAFF. As DNA, the CDR3 is TGCGCCAGCAGCCCCCAGGTGGGTCAGCCTGAAGCTTTCTTT.

The chain joins TRBV28 to TRBJ1-4; possibly TRBD1 for D (5 bases). This CDR3 has 14 residues. Germline lookup yields CDR1 MDHEN and CDR2 SYDVKM. The V end lost 3 bases, the J end lost 6 bases, and 11 bases lay between the germline ends. In nucleotides, the CDR3 is TGTGCCAGCAGTTTTGGGGGTGGAGATGAAAAACTGTTTTTT. It is translated as CASSFGGGDEKLFF.

The chain joins TRBV10-3 to TRBJ1-2, with 9 bases matching TRBD1. This CDR3 has 15 residues. Germline values: CDR1 ENHRY, CDR2 SYGVKD. Germline trimming cut 10 bases from V and 0 bases from J; bases unmatched to any gene: 9. The CDR3 coding sequence is TGTGCCAGTTCTCGGGACAGGGCGACTAACTATGGCTACACCTTC. This translates into CASSRDRATNYGYTF.

The chain joins TRBV6-5 to TRBJ1-2, with TRBD1 matching over 12 bases. Losses at the gene ends were 6 bases for V and 4 bases for J; bases not matched to a gene: 6. The CDR3 extends over 15 amino acids. Germline V gene sequence: CDR1 MNHEY, CDR2 SVGAGI. The CDR3 sequence is CASRGTGGVSYGYTF. The CDR3, as DNA: TGTGCCAGCAGAGGGACAGGGGGCGTCAGCTATGGCTACACCTTC.

The J gene is TRBJ1-3, the V gene TRBV2; unclear D gene. CDR1 SNHLY and CDR2 FYNNEI come from the germline V gene. Trimming cost V 6 bases and J 0 bases, with 12 bases left between them. CDR3 length equals 15 residues. The CDR3 is CASSQDGRSGNTIYF. DNA for the CDR3: TGTGCCAGCAGCCAGGACGGGCGCTCTGGAAACACCATATATTTT.